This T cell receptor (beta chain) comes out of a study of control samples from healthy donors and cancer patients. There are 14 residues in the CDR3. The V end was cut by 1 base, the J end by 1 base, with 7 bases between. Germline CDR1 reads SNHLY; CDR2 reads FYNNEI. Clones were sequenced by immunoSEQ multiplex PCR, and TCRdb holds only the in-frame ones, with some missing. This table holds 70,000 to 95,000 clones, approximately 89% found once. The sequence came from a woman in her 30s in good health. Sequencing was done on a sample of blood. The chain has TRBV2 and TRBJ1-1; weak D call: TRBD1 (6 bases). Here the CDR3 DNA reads TGTGCCAGCAGTGAAGTGGGACAGAACACTGAAGCTTTCTTT. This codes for CASSEVGQNTEAFF.